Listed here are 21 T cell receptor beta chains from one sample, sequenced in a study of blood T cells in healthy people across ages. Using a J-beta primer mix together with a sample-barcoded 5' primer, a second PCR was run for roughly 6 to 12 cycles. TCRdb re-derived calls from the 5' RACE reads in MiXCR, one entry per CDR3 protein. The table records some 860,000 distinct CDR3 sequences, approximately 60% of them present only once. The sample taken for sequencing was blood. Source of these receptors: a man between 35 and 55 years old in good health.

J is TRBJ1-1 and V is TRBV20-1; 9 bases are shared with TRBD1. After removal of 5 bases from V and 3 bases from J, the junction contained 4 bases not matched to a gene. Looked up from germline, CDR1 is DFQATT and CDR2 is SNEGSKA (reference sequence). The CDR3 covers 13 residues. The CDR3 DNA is TGCAGTGCTCCACAGGGGGCGGACACTGAAGCTTTCTTT. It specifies CSAPQGADTEAFF.

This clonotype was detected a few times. The CDR3 sequence is CASSQDQTGSGNEQFF. DNA of the CDR3: TGCGCCAGCAGCCAAGATCAAACAGGGAGCGGCAATGAGCAGTTCTTC. The chain employs TRBV4-3 and TRBJ2-1, with TRBD1 as a possible D gene (6 bases). Germline V lookup: CDR1 LGHNA, CDR2 YSLEER. The CDR3 contains 16 residues. Trimming left V 0 bases short and J 6 bases short, with 15 bases between.

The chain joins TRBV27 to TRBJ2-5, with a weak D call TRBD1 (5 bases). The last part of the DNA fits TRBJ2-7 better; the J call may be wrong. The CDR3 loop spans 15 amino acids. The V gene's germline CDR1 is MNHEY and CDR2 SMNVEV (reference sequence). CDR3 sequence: CASSLSPGRAAEQYF. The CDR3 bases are TGTGCCAGCAGTTTGTCCCCCGGCAGGGCCGCCGAGCAGTACTTC.

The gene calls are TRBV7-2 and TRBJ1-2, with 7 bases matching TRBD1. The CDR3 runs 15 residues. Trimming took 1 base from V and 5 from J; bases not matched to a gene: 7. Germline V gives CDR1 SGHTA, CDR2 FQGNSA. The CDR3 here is CASSLEGGGRYGYTF. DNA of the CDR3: TGTGCCAGCAGCTTAGAGGGAGGGGGCCGGTATGGCTACACCTTC.

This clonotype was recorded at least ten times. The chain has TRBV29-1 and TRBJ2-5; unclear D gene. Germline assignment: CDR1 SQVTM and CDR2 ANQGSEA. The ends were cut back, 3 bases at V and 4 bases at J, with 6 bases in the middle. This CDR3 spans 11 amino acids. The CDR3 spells CSVEWGETQYF. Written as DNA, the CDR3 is TGCAGCGTTGAGTGGGGAGAGACCCAGTACTTC.

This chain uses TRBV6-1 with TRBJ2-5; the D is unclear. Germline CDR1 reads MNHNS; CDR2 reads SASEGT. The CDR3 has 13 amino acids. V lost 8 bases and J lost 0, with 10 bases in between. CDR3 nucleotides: TGTGCCAGCTCCGACGGAAACCAAGAGACCCAGTACTTC. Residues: CASSDGNQETQYF.

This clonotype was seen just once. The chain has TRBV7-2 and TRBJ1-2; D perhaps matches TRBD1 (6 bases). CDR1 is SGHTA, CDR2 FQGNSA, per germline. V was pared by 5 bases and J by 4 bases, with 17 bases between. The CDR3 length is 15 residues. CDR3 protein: CASSQRRQVVYGYTF. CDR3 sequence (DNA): TGTGCCAGCAGCCAACGGAGACAGGTAGTCTATGGCTACACCTTC.

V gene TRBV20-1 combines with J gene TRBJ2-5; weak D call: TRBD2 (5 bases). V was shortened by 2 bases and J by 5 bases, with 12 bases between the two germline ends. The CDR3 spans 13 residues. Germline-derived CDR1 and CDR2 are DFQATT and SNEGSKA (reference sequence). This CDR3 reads CSARLPGKETQYF. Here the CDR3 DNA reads TGCAGTGCTAGACTTCCGGGGAAGGAGACCCAGTACTTC.

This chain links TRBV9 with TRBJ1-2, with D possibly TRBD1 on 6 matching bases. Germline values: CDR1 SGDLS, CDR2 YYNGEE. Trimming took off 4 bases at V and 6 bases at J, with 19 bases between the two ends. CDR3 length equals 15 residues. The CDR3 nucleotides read TGTGCCAGCAGCCCAAGCCTCCAGGGGTCGAATGGCTACACCTTC. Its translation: CASSPSLQGSNGYTF.

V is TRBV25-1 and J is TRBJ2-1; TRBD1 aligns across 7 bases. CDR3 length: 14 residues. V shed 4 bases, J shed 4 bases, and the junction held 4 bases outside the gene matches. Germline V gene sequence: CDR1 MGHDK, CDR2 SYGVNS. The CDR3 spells CASSVTGWYNEQFF. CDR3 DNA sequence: TGTGCCAGCAGTGTGACAGGGTGGTACAATGAGCAGTTCTTC.

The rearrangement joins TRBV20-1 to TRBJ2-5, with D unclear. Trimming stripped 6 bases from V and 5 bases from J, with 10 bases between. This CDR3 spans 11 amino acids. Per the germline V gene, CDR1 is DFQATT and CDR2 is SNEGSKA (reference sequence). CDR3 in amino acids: CSANDGETQYF. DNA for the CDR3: TGCAGTGCCAACGATGGGGAGACCCAGTACTTC.

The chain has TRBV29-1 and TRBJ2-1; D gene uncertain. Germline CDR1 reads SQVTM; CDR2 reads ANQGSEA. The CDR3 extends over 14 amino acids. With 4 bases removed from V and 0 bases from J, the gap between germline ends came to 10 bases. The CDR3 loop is CSVVWESSYNEQFF. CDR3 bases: TGCAGCGTTGTTTGGGAAAGCTCCTACAATGAGCAGTTCTTC.

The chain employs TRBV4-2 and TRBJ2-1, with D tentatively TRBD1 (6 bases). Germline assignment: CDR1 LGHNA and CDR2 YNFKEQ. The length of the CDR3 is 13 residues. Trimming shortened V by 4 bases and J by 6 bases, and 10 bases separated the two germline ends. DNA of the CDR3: TGTGCCAGCAGCCGAGGACAGAGCAATGAGCAGTTCTTC. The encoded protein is CASSRGQSNEQFF.

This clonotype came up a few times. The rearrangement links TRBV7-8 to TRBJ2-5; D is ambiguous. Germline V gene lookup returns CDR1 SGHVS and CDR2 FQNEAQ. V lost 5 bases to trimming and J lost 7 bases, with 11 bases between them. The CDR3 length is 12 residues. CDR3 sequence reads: CASSPNEGTQYF. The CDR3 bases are TGTGCCAGCAGCCCAAACGAAGGGACCCAGTACTTC.

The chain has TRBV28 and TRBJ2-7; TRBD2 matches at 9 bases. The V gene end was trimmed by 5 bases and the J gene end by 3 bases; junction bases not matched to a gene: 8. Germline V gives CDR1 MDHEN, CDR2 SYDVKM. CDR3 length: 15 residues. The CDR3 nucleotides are TGTGCCAGCAGTCCCTCTAGCGGGAATGGCTACGAGCAGTACTTC. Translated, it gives CASSPSSGNGYEQYF.

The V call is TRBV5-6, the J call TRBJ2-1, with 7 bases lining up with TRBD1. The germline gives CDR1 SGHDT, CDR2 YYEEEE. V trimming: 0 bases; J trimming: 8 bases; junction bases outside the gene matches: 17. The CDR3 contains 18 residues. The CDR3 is CASSLAVGDRVFSDEQFF. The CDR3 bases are TGTGCCAGCAGCTTGGCCGTTGGAGACAGGGTTTTTTCCGATGAGCAGTTCTTC.

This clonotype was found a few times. CDR3 bases: TGCAGTGCTACGAGACAGGGGCGTTCTAACTATGGCTACACCTTC. This translates into CSATRQGRSNYGYTF. The rearrangement joins TRBV20-1 to TRBJ1-2; TRBD1 matches 8 bases. This CDR3 contains 15 residues. With V trimmed by 4 bases and J by 0 bases, 7 bases remained unmatched. Looked up from germline, CDR1 is DFQATT and CDR2 is SNEGSKA (reference sequence).

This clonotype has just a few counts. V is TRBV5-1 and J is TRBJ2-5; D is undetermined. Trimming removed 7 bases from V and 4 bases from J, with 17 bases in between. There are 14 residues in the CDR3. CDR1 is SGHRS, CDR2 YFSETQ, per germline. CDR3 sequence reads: CASGSSMPPETQYF. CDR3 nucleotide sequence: TGCGCCAGCGGTTCCTCCATGCCCCCAGAGACCCAGTACTTC.

The CDR3 is CASSLGMTVYGYTF. CDR3 DNA sequence: TGTGCCAGCAGCTTGGGGATGACAGTATATGGCTACACCTTC. This rearrangement joins TRBV5-5 to TRBJ1-2, with TRBD1 as a possible D gene (5 bases). V dropped 0 bases and J dropped 5 bases, with 11 bases sitting between them. Germline loops: CDR1 SGHKS, CDR2 YYEKEE (reference sequence). The CDR3 totals 14 residues.

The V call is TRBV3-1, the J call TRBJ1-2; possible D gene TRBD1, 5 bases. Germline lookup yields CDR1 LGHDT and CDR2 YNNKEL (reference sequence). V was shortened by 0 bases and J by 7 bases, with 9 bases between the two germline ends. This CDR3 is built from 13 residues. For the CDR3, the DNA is TGTGCCAGCAGCCAAGAGTCAGGGCTTGGCTACACCTTC. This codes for CASSQESGLGYTF.

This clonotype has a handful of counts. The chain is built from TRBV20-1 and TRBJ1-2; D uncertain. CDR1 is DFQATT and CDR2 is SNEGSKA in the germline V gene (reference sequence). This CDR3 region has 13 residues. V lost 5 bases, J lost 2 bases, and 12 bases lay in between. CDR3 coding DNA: TGCAGTGCTGGCTTGATGGGGAACTATGGCTACACCTTC. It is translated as CSAGLMGNYGYTF.